This TCR beta chain comes out of a study of T cell responses to AZD1222 COVID-19 vaccine. Sequencing was performed with immunoSEQ multiplex PCR; in TCRdb, only in-frame clones are kept and a portion is missing. This table has 140,000 to 150,000 clones, around 90% appearing once. Notes on this clone: Antigen: not known.

Study-wide results and caveats: Reportedly, close to half of spike-specific TCRs are directed against unmutated variant regions. Clonal diversity was possibly underestimated, and the donors were mostly white British, with more females.

Trimming cost V 1 base and J 4 bases, with 12 bases left between them. The length of the CDR3 is 14 residues. The receptor's source is an adult who received the MenACWY meningococcal vaccine as a control. The chain recombines TRBV5-7 with TRBJ2-7; D possibly matches TRBD1 or TRBD2 (5 bases each). TRBV5-7 is recorded as an ORF, its role being uncertain. The starting material was peripheral blood, obtained 28 days after the second dose of the MenACWY control vaccine. For the CDR3, the DNA is TGTGCCAGCAGCTTGAAAAGGGGCGGGTACGAGCAGTACTTC. This sequence encodes CASSLKRGGYEQYF.